Below, 13 T cell receptor beta chains from the same sample are listed, as sequenced in a study of T-cell reconstitution after alpha-beta-depleted transplantation in children. Researchers prepared the TCRbeta library using unique molecular identifiers, the study reports. Each CDR3 protein is one row after TCRdb ran MiXCR on the PCR reads. The table lists 200,000 to 250,000 distinct CDR3 sequences, around 10% of them singletons, with 5% to 7% in the top ten. The material was PBMCs from the stem cell graft donor, obtained from the stem cell graft. These receptors all stem from a human donor who donated a stem cell graft to a child with acute lymphoblastic leukemia.

The rearrangement uses TRBV5-1 and TRBJ1-5; the D is unclear. V shed 0 bases and J shed 0 bases, with 10 bases lying between them. In germline, CDR1 is SGHRS, CDR2 YFSETQ. CDR3 length equals 16 residues. This CDR3 reads CASSLDSTDSNQPQHF. In nucleotides, the CDR3 is TGCGCCAGCAGCTTGGACTCGACGGATAGCAATCAGCCCCAGCATTTT.

Worth noting for this clonotype: One base away lies a much larger clone, so this may be a sequencing read error. The chain employs TRBV7-2 and TRBJ1-5; unclear D gene. Germline CDR1 SGHTA, CDR2 FQGNSA. The CDR3 contains 13 residues. The CDR3 DNA reads as TGTGCCAGCAGCTTGGCAGTCCATCATCCCCAGCATTTT. Amino acid sequence: CASSLAVHHPQHF.

The chain has TRBV5-1 and TRBJ1-5; D is undetermined. This CDR3 region has 13 residues. The V end was cut by 4 bases, the J end by 4 bases, with 9 bases between. Germline V lookup: CDR1 SGHRS, CDR2 YFSETQ. CDR3: CASSPGLNQPQHF. The CDR3 bases are TGCGCCAGCAGCCCCGGTTTAAATCAGCCCCAGCATTTT. Variable domain in full (rest from reference TRBV5-1 and TRBJ1-5): KAGVTQTPRYLIKTRGQQVTLSCSPISGHRSVSWYQQTPGQGLQFLFEYFSETQRNKGNFPGRFSGRQFSNSRSEMNVSTLELGDSALYLCASSPGLNQPQHFGDGTRLSIL.

This clonotype was seen more than once but under ten times. The chain has TRBV5-1 and TRBJ2-5; 7 bases map to TRBD1. J lost 5 bases, V lost 4 bases, and 5 bases had no gene match. Germline V gene data show CDR1 as SGHRS and CDR2 as YFSETQ. The CDR3 contains 13 residues. The CDR3 nucleotides read TGCGCCAGCAGCAGACAGGGTTGGGAGACCCAGTACTTC. The encoded protein is CASSRQGWETQYF.

This clonotype was observed a few times. This rearrangement joins TRBV5-1 to TRBJ1-1; 10 bases fit TRBD1. The CDR3 totals 14 residues. In germline, CDR1 is SGHRS, CDR2 YFSETQ. With V trimmed by 2 bases and J by 6 bases, 4 bases remained unmatched. The CDR3 is CASSLETGGPEAFF. The DNA for the CDR3 is TGCGCCAGCAGCTTAGAGACAGGGGGCCCTGAAGCTTTCTTT.

On this clonotype itself: A much larger clone lies a single base off, so this may be a read error. This is likely a read error, given that the CDR3 carries no conserved phenylalanine or tryptophan at its end. The chain has TRBV5-5 and TRBJ1-3; D perhaps matches TRBD1 (5 bases). The CDR3 consists of 17 residues. With 4 bases removed from V and 2 bases from J, the gap between germline ends came to 19 bases. The V gene's germline CDR1 is SGHKS and CDR2 YYEKEE (reference sequence). The chain's CDR3 is CASSPSLTGTAGNTIYY. In DNA form, the CDR3 reads TGTGCCAGCAGCCCCTCTCTGACCGGGACTGCTGGAAACACCATATATTAT.

Ten or more counts support this clonotype. V is TRBV29-1 and J is TRBJ2-1, with D perhaps matching TRBD2 (5 bases). CDR1 and CDR2 from the germline V gene are SQVTM and ANQGSEA. V was clipped by 7 bases and J by 0 bases, with 7 bases between them. The CDR3 has 12 residues. The CDR3 DNA reads TGCAGCGCGACTACCTCCTACAATGAGCAGTTCTTC. This gives the protein CSATTSYNEQFF.

This sequence joins TRBV5-1 and TRBJ2-6; no definite D call. V lost 2 bases to trimming and J lost 0 bases, with 9 bases between them. CDR1 is SGHRS, CDR2 YFSETQ, per germline. The CDR3 has 16 amino acids. CDR3 in DNA: TGCGCCAGCAGCTTTGGGGTACCCTCTGGGGCCAACGTCCTGACTTTC. Its protein product is CASSFGVPSGANVLTF.

The chain joins TRBV30 to TRBJ2-5; 11 bases map to TRBD2. Germline CDR1 and CDR2: GTSNPN and SVGIG (reference sequence). CDR3 size: 14 residues. V shed 3 bases, J shed 2 bases, and the junction held 2 bases outside the gene matches. CDR3 region: CAWRRLAGQETQYF. Here the CDR3 DNA reads TGTGCCTGGAGGCGACTAGCGGGGCAAGAGACCCAGTACTTC. The full variable domain, with the rest looked up from reference TRBV30 and TRBJ2-5, is SQTIHQWPATLVQPVGSPLSLECTVEGTSNPNLYWYRQAAGRGLQLLFYSVGIGQISSEVPQNLSASRPQDRQFILSSKKLLLSDSGFYLCAWRRLAGQETQYFGPGTRLLVL.

This clonotype has more than one count but fewer than ten. The rearrangement links TRBV2 to TRBJ1-2, with TRBD1 as a possible D gene (6 bases). V was cut by 6 bases and J by 5 bases, with 10 bases left in between. This CDR3 comprises 12 residues. Germline V gene lookup returns CDR1 SNHLY and CDR2 FYNNEI. The CDR3 sequence: CASSGDTYGYTF. CDR3 nucleotides: TGTGCCAGCAGCGGGGACACTTATGGCTACACCTTC. The entire variable domain, with the rest obtained from reference TRBV2 and TRBJ1-2, is as follows: EPEVTQTPSHQVTQMGQEVILRCVPISNHLYFYWYRQILGQKVEFLVSFYNNEISEKSEIFDDQFSVERPDGSNFTLKIRSTKLEDSAMYFCASSGDTYGYTFGSGTRLTVV.

This clonotype was seen repeatedly, ten times or more. The rearrangement joins TRBV3-1 to TRBJ2-5, with TRBD2 matching over 7 bases. CDR1 LGHDT and CDR2 YNNKEL come from the germline V gene (reference sequence). J gave up 4 bases and V 8 bases, and 19 bases lay outside the gene matches. The CDR3 is made up of 17 amino acids. The CDR3 DNA sequence: TGTGCCAGCCGGAAAGGAGCCGGGTCTGGGGGGGGAGAGACCCAGTACTTC. This sequence encodes CASRKGAGSGGGETQYF.

Only a few counts were recorded for this clonotype. This chain uses TRBV5-1 with TRBJ2-5; perhaps D is TRBD1 or TRBD2 (5 bases each). Germline CDR1 and CDR2: SGHRS and YFSETQ. Between the trimmed V and J ends, which lost 4 bases and 0 bases, there was a span of 13 bases. This CDR3 region has 15 residues. The CDR3 DNA reads TGCGCCAGCAGCCCAGGGCGAGGGTACCAAGAGACCCAGTACTTC. It yields the protein CASSPGRGYQETQYF.

Ten or more counts support this clonotype. This chain uses TRBV11-1 with TRBJ2-6; D gene unclear. The CDR3 sequence is 15 residues long. CDR1 and CDR2 (germline): SGHAT, FQDESV (reference sequence). V lost 3 bases to trimming and J lost 0 bases, with 6 bases between them. CDR3 loop: CASSFGFSGANVLTF. For the CDR3, the DNA is TGTGCCAGCAGCTTCGGGTTCTCTGGGGCCAACGTCCTGACTTTC.